This TCR beta chain was sequenced in a study of blood T cell repertoires in COVID-19. Study context: Samples representing acute and convalescent COVID-19 were sourced from the United States, Italy and Spain. Nucleic acid was either cDNA or gDNA, and it came from T cells, B-cell-depleted T cells, or PBMCs.

V trimming: 4 bases; J trimming: 8 bases; junction bases outside the gene matches: 5. CDR3 length equals 13 residues. The germline gives CDR1 LGHDT, CDR2 YNNKEL (reference sequence). How the authors handled the data: Amplified reference gene primers provided the basis for estimating nucleated cell counts. Data came from immunoSEQ multiplex PCR; TCRdb stores just in-frame clones and leaves some out. Clone size and V and J calls were adopted from that table, with D and trimming inferred from the DNA. The sample holds about 94,000 clones, about 80% seen once. J is TRBJ2-1 and V is TRBV3-1 (or the pseudogene TRBV3-2), with 7 nucleotides matching TRBD2. Input material: peripheral blood. The sequence was collected from a woman aged 80 or over with acute or convalescent COVID-19. CDR3 region: CASSRGGLDEQFF. CDR3 coding DNA: TGTGCCAGCAGCCGGGGGGGATTGGATGAGCAGTTCTTC.